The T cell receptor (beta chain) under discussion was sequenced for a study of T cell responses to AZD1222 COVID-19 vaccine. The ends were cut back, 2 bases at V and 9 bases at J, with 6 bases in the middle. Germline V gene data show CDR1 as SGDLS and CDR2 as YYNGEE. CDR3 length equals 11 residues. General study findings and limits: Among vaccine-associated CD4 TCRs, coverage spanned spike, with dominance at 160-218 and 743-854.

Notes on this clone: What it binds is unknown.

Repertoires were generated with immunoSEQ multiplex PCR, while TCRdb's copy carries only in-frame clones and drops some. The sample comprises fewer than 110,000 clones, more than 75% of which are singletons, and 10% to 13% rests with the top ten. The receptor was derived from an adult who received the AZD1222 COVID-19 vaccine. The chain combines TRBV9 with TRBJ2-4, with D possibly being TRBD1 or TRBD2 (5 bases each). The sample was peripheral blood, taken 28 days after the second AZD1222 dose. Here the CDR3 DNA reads TGTGCCAGCAGCGTTGGGACCATTCAGTACTTC. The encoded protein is CASSVGTIQYF.